This TCR beta chain was captured in a study of blood T cells in healthy people across ages. Next came a second PCR, run for about 6 to 11 cycles, which used a sample-barcoded 5' primer along with a J-beta primer mix. The authors tagged each cDNA molecule using a template-switch adaptor with 12 random nucleotides. TCRdb recomputed calls from the 5' RACE reads with MiXCR, one row per CDR3 protein. Among more than 650,000 distinct CDR3 sequences listed, about 55% were seen once. The table lists this clonotype with a few counts. This receptor was identified in an older man in good health. Material for sequencing was blood.

DNA of the CDR3: TGTGCCAGCGTTGCAGGTAGTAGACCGACAGAGGAGCAGTTCTTC. Residues: CASVAGSRPTEEQFF. The J gene is TRBJ2-1, the V gene TRBV27, with D maybe TRBD1 (5 bases). Germline V gene sequence: CDR1 MNHEY, CDR2 SMNVEV (reference sequence). The CDR3 length is 15 residues. Trimming removed 8 bases at V and 10 bases at J, with 24 bases between.